The rows below give T cell receptor beta chains drawn from one sample of a study of PD-1 blockade in classical Hodgkin lymphoma. Sequencing used immunoSEQ multiplex PCR; TCRdb keeps in-frame clones, though not all of them. The table includes about 6,400 clones, about four fifths detected once. The sample consisted of CD4+ T cells from blood, taken at baseline. The source of these receptors is a human donor with classical Hodgkin lymphoma. The CDR3 runs from the conserved cysteine through the conserved F or W.

TRBV7-9 CASPGSVSGNTIYF
TRBV30 CACRGQGSSYNSPLHF
TRBV7-2 CASSFGQGVREQYF
TRBV30 CAWRLSSTGSRNTIYF
TRBV7-8 CASSPPGHLSTDTQYF
TRBV6-5 CASSSPYRANTEAFF
TRBV6-1 CASTLDRETQYF
TRBV4-3 CASSREGTEAFF
TRBV5-1 CASSVRSQNEKLFF
TRBV7-2 CASSRRQDSYNSPLHF
TRBV5-6 CASTRGTEAFF
TRBV29-1 CSVEVWAGEKLFF
TRBV11-2 CASSLRRRRDLNEQFF
TRBV7-2 CASSLGGAGSDTQYF
TRBV11-3 CASSNRENSPLHF
TRBV9 CASSVGGLSGNTIYF
TRBV7-9 CASSPITTLYEQYF
TRBV6-6 CASQYSGEGTYEQYF
TRBV4-3 CASSQEGSSSYNEQFF
TRBV9 CASSVDHVASTGELFF
TRBV2 CASSEEWASGGNEQFF
TRBV25-1 CASSEGIYEQYF
TRBV5-1 CASSLRATGPDTEAFF
TRBV2 CASAGPTSADTQYF
TRBV7-9 CASSPRQQGYTKLFF
TRBV10-3 CAISGIYNEQFF
TRBV2 CASSVDRGLSDSPLHF
TRBV23-1 CASSLKAAGRSGGYTF
TRBV7-2 CASSLGQGSNQPQHF
TRBV9 CASSVAGSQETQYF
TRBV4-1 CASSTPAAEAFF
TRBV27 CASQGTIGNQPQHF
TRBV6-1 CASRTGEVGAFF
TRBV2 CASTWDRQRAQPQHF
TRBV7-6 CASSLAGASDTQYF
TRBV6-5 CASSYPHGGGEKLFF
TRBV4-2 CASRASRGVGEDTQYF
TRBV7-9 CASSPGSHEQYF
TRBV10-1 CASRGQQNTGELFF
TRBV4-1 CASSPERGAEQYF
TRBV7-3 CASSLTGSLTSGANVLTF